The 6 T cell receptor beta chains given below trace back to one sample, sequenced in a study of shared clonotypes between healthy human individuals. Here immunoSEQ multiplex PCR was the method, and the copy in TCRdb shows in-frame clones only, minus some. The sample lists about 1.5 million clones; 95% to 99% were seen once. Sequenced sample: naive CD4+ T cells sorted from blood. Described subset: CD45RA+ positively selected. The receptor set was obtained from a man aged 25-45 years in good health.

This clone appeared once. In nucleotides, the CDR3 is TGTGCCAGCAGCTTTAAACCCGGGACAGGGAGGGTTGGGCAGTACTTC. Translated: CASSFKPGTGRVGQYF. The chain uses TRBV27 and TRBJ2-7, with 9 nucleotides matching TRBD1. The V gene's germline CDR1 is MNHEY and CDR2 SMNVEV (reference sequence). CDR3 length: 16 amino acids. V lost 6 bases and J lost 9; bases outside the gene matches: 18.

V gene TRBV10-3 combines with J gene TRBJ2-7; D is ambiguous. The V and J ends lost 3 bases and 2 bases respectively, with 11 bases between them. Germline values: CDR1 ENHRY, CDR2 SYGVKD. The CDR3 runs to 14 residues. This chain's CDR3 is CAISDVGATYEQYF. The CDR3 DNA follows: TGTGCCATCAGTGACGTCGGCGCAACCTACGAGCAGTACTTC.

This chain joins TRBV6-5 and TRBJ1-5; D ambiguous. The CDR3 is 13 residues long. CDR1 MNHEY and CDR2 SVGAGI come from the germline V gene. The ends were cut back, 6 bases at V and 7 bases at J, with 13 bases in the middle. The CDR3 loop reads CASRYSTGQPQHF. The CDR3 region has the DNA TGTGCCAGCAGATACAGCACGGGGCAGCCCCAGCATTTT.

The rearrangement joins TRBV25-1 to TRBJ2-3; 10 bases align to TRBD2. Trimming took 5 bases from V and 1 from J; bases not matched to a gene: 3. Looked up from germline, CDR1 is MGHDK and CDR2 is SYGVNS. The CDR3 totals 15 residues. DNA for the CDR3: TGTGCCAGCAGTTCGCTAGCGGGAGGCACAGATACGCAGTATTTT. Translation: CASSSLAGGTDTQYF.

The chain recombines TRBV19 with TRBJ2-7; weak D call: TRBD2 (6 bases). V dropped 3 bases and J dropped 2 bases, with 11 bases sitting between them. CDR1 and CDR2 (germline): LNHDA, SQIVND (reference sequence). The CDR3 spans 14 residues. The CDR3 sequence is CASSIRGGTYEQYF. The CDR3 DNA reads as TGTGCCAGTAGTATTCGGGGCGGGACCTACGAGCAGTACTTC.

This rearrangement joins TRBV5-1 to TRBJ2-5; possible D gene TRBD1, 6 bases. Germline V gives CDR1 SGHRS, CDR2 YFSETQ. The germline V and J ends were trimmed by 4 bases and 4 bases, with 11 bases remaining between them. CDR3 size: 13 residues. The CDR3 reads CASSRTGSETQYF. CDR3 DNA: TGCGCCAGCAGCCGTACAGGGTCAGAGACCCAGTACTTC.